These 23 T cell receptor beta chains came from one sample sequenced in a study of T cell responses to AZD1222 COVID-19 vaccine. This table comes from immunoSEQ multiplex PCR, and its TCRdb copy is limited to in-frame clones, with some not included. The profile shows about 150,000 clones, around 87% of them singletons. Sequencing used peripheral blood, obtained 28 days after the second AZD1222 dose. Every receptor here comes from an adult who received the AZD1222 COVID-19 vaccine.

The chain carries TRBV27 and TRBJ2-2; D unresolved. The CDR3 runs to 13 residues. From germline, CDR1 is MNHEY and CDR2 SMNVEV (reference sequence). The V end lost 5 bases, the J end lost 6 bases, and 10 bases lay between the germline ends. CDR3 in DNA: TGTGCCAGCAGTCTCCCGCCCCCCGGGGAGCTGTTTTTT. Protein sequence: CASSLPPPGELFF.

The chain recombines TRBV3-1 (or the pseudogene TRBV3-2) with TRBJ2-5, with D possibly called TRBD1 or TRBD2 (5 bases each). Per germline, CDR1 LGHDT and CDR2 YNNKEL (reference sequence). V was shortened by 1 base and J by 4 bases, with 16 bases between the two germline ends. The CDR3 totals 16 residues. CDR3 sequence: CASSQADGASRETQYF. In DNA form, the CDR3 reads TGTGCCAGCAGCCAAGCCGACGGGGCTTCCCGAGAGACCCAGTACTTC.

This chain uses TRBV5-1 with TRBJ1-6; 9 nucleotides align to TRBD1. The CDR3 contains 15 residues. The J segment lost 11 bases and the V segment lost 4 bases, leaving 10 bases of the junction unmatched. CDR1 and CDR2 (germline): SGHRS, YFSETQ. As DNA, the CDR3 is TGCGCCAGCAGCGAAACCGGGACAGGGATGACACCCCTCCACTTT. Residues: CASSETGTGMTPLHF.

For this clone: No DNA is shown, since the ends of the CDR3 on it are uncertain; the CDR3 is the one TCRdb lists. The chain links TRBV2 to TRBJ2-7; the table gives TRBD1 as D, unverified against the DNA. The CDR3 is 14 residues long, counting both termini. Germline V lookup: CDR1 SNHLY, CDR2 FYNNEI. CDR3: CASSVVGQGIGPYF.

Only one count was recorded for this clone. The V call is TRBV4-1, the J call TRBJ2-5; tentative D call: TRBD2 (6 bases). CDR3 length: 15 residues. The ends were cut back, 1 base at V and 4 bases at J, with 13 bases in the middle. Germline assignment: CDR1 MGHRA and CDR2 YSYEKL. CDR3 in amino acids: CASSQAPLRGETQYF. CDR3 nucleotide sequence: TGCGCCAGCAGCCAAGCTCCCCTGCGGGGAGAGACCCAGTACTTC.

This clone was observed a single time. The CDR3 nucleotides are TGTGCCAGCAGGAGACAGGGGAGTTTCGAGCAGTACTTC. This codes for CASRRQGSFEQYF. This chain uses TRBV7-2 with TRBJ2-7, with TRBD1 identical over 8 bases. Losses at the gene ends were 6 bases for V and 6 bases for J; bases not matched to a gene: 7. This CDR3 comprises 13 residues. Germline V gives CDR1 SGHTA, CDR2 FQGNSA.

The gene calls are TRBV30 and TRBJ1-4; D perhaps matches TRBD1 (6 bases). CDR3 length: 14 residues. Trimming removed 3 bases at V and 4 bases at J, with 12 bases between. The germline gives CDR1 GTSNPN, CDR2 SVGIG (reference sequence). CDR3 in amino acids: CAWRRGEINEKLFF. Here the CDR3 DNA reads TGTGCCTGGAGGAGGGGGGAAATTAATGAAAAACTGTTTTTT.

The chain combines TRBV2 with TRBJ1-1; D might be TRBD1 (5 bases). This CDR3 comprises 14 residues. Trimming shortened V by 6 bases and J by 0 bases, and 11 bases separated the two germline ends. From germline, CDR1 is SNHLY and CDR2 FYNNEI. The CDR3 loop is CASSRLTVNTEAFF. The DNA for the CDR3 is TGTGCCAGCAGCAGATTGACAGTGAACACTGAAGCTTTCTTT.

The chain couples TRBV18 to TRBJ1-2; no reliable D call. V shed 3 bases and J shed 0 bases, with 8 bases lying between them. The CDR3 is made up of 14 amino acids. The germline CDR1 and CDR2 sequences are KGHSH and LQKENI. The CDR3 bases are TGTGCCAGCTCACCTCGGGCAGCTAACTATGGCTACACCTTC. It encodes CASSPRAANYGYTF.

V and J are TRBV7-9 and TRBJ2-3; D uncertain. The germline V and J ends were trimmed by 2 bases and 1 base, with 7 bases remaining between them. In germline, CDR1 is SEHNR, CDR2 FQNEAQ (reference sequence). This CDR3 contains 14 residues. The CDR3, as DNA: TGTGCCAGCAGCTTATACGACGGCACAGATACGCAGTATTTT. Its translation is CASSLYDGTDTQYF.

The chain links TRBV12-3 or TRBV12-4 to TRBJ2-2; 7 positions agree with TRBD1. V lost 6 bases, J lost 3 bases, and 1 base stayed unmatched. The CDR3 is made up of 13 amino acids. CDR3 nucleotides: TGTGCCAGCAGGGGACAGTACACCGGGGAGCTGTTTTTT. This translates into CASRGQYTGELFF.

The rearrangement joins TRBV6-4 to TRBJ1-2, with 7 bases aligning to TRBD1. CDR1 is MRHNA, CDR2 SNTAGT, per germline. CDR3 length: 14 amino acids. V lost 6 bases and J lost 4; bases outside the gene matches: 8. The chain's CDR3 is CASSADRSLYGYTF. The CDR3 DNA follows: TGTGCCAGCAGCGCGGACAGGAGCCTCTATGGCTACACCTTC.

On this clone itself: Other DNA sequences from this sample encode an identical CDR3 as well. The chain links TRBV29-1 to TRBJ2-5; D not resolved. The CDR3 spans 11 residues. Trimming removed 4 bases at V and 5 bases at J, with 8 bases between. Germline V gene data show CDR1 as SQVTM and CDR2 as ANQGSEA. The CDR3: CSVVGGETQYF. CDR3 sequence (DNA): TGCAGCGTTGTAGGTGGGGAGACCCAGTACTTC.

This chain links TRBV20-1 with TRBJ1-3; 7 nucleotides agree with TRBD1. This CDR3 contains 17 residues. CDR1 and CDR2 (germline): DFQATT, SNEGSKA (reference sequence). Trimming took 3 bases from V and 0 from J; bases not matched to a gene: 11. The chain's CDR3 is CSASALGQASSGNTIYF. Written as DNA, the CDR3 is TGCAGTGCTAGTGCGCTTGGACAGGCCAGCTCTGGAAACACCATATATTTT.

The chain couples TRBV3-1 (or the pseudogene TRBV3-2) to TRBJ2-3; TRBD2 aligns across 9 bases. The CDR3 totals 17 residues. Germline lookup yields CDR1 LGHDT and CDR2 YNNKEL (reference sequence). Trimming took 0 bases from V and 0 from J; bases not matched to a gene: 4. This CDR3 reads CASSQEGSGRSTDTQYF. The CDR3, as DNA: TGTGCCAGCAGCCAAGAGGGTAGCGGGAGAAGCACAGATACGCAGTATTTT.

This chain joins TRBV24-1 and TRBJ2-5; no clear D. V lost 3 bases, J lost 1 base, and 8 bases lay in between. The germline gives CDR1 KGHDR, CDR2 SFDVKD. The CDR3 is 14 amino acids. The CDR3 loop is CATSDVGFQETQYF. CDR3 DNA: TGTGCCACCAGTGATGTGGGATTCCAAGAGACCCAGTACTTC.

This clone has at least ten counts. The V and J genes are TRBV11-2 and TRBJ2-3; 8 bases agree with TRBD2. The CDR3 loop spans 18 amino acids. Germline CDR1 SGHAT, CDR2 FQNNGV. J was trimmed by 1 base and V by 0 bases; bases with no gene match: 9. The CDR3 region has the DNA TGTGCCAGCAGCTTAGAGGTGCGAGCGGGAGAGGGCACAGATACGCAGTATTTT. It encodes CASSLEVRAGEGTDTQYF.

V is TRBV4-1 and J is TRBJ2-2; D not certain. Germline V gene sequence: CDR1 MGHRA, CDR2 YSYEKL. V lost 1 base and J lost 1, with 13 bases in between. This CDR3 comprises 17 residues. The CDR3 is CASSQVVRGENTGELFF. For the CDR3, the DNA is TGCGCCAGCAGCCAAGTGGTTCGTGGGGAGAACACCGGGGAGCTGTTTTTT.

The V gene is TRBV19, the J gene TRBJ2-1, with D possibly TRBD2 on 6 matching bases. Germline V lookup: CDR1 LNHDA, CDR2 SQIVND (reference sequence). Trimming took off 2 bases at V and 7 bases at J, with 15 bases between the two ends. The CDR3 sequence is 15 residues long. The DNA of the CDR3 is TGTGCCAGTAGTATATGGGCTAGCGAGTCTAATGAGCAGTTCTTC. Its translation: CASSIWASESNEQFF.

The V call is TRBV19, the J call TRBJ2-2; 10 nucleotides match TRBD2. Germline lookup yields CDR1 LNHDA and CDR2 SQIVND (reference sequence). V lost 4 bases and J lost 6; bases outside the gene matches: 2. CDR3 length: 14 amino acids. DNA for the CDR3: TGTGCCAGTAGTAGCCTAGCGGGAGCCGGGGAGCTGTTTTTT. This codes for CASSSLAGAGELFF. The whole variable domain, remainder taken from reference TRBV19 and TRBJ2-2, is DGGITQSPKYLFRKEGQNVTLSCEQNLNHDAMYWYRQDPGQGLRLIYYSQIVNDFQKGDIAEGYSVSREKKESFPLTVTSAQKNPTAFYLCASSSLAGAGELFFGEGSRLTVL.

The genes are TRBV10-3 and TRBJ1-2; D is possibly TRBD1 (6 bases). From germline, CDR1 is ENHRY and CDR2 SYGVKD. This CDR3 is 15 amino acids long. Trimming removed 0 bases from V and 6 bases from J, with 14 bases in between. The CDR3 sequence is CAISESIIGGDGYTF. The CDR3 bases are TGTGCCATCAGTGAGTCGATCATAGGGGGGGATGGCTACACCTTC.

The J gene is TRBJ1-5, the V gene TRBV5-8, with 7 bases lining up with TRBD1. The CDR3 length is 16 residues. The trim removed 6 bases at V and 7 bases at J, leaving 16 bases unmatched. The germline V gene encodes CDR1 SGHTS and CDR2 YDEGEE. The DNA of the CDR3 is TGTGCCAGCACCCTTCTTGACAGGGTTGCCAGCCAGCCCCAGCATTTT. It specifies CASTLLDRVASQPQHF.

The genes are TRBV7-6 and TRBJ1-4; 8 positions agree with TRBD1. V lost 5 bases to trimming and J lost 2 bases; unmatched junction nucleotides: 4. The CDR3 spans 15 residues. In germline, CDR1 is SGHVS, CDR2 FNYEAQ. CDR3 region: CASSLDRGTNEKLFF. In nucleotides, the CDR3 is TGTGCCAGCAGCCTAGACAGGGGTACTAATGAAAAACTGTTTTTT.